The next 27 T cell receptor beta chains were all read from a single sample in a study of CD8+CD57+ T cells in acquired aplastic anemia. TCR beta VDJ and CDR3 profiling used genomic DNA as template. TCRdb passed the reads through MiXCR, listing each CDR3 protein once. The sample lists about 220,000 distinct CDR3 sequences, 34% occurring once. The sample consisted of sorted CD4+, CD8+, or CD8+CD57+ T cells (not recorded which) from PBMCs. These receptors all stem from a human donor in good health, serving as a control.

This chain links TRBV7-9 with TRBJ1-4; D not resolved. The CDR3 is made up of 12 amino acids. V lost 3 bases, J lost 5 bases, and 4 bases lay in between. Germline loops: CDR1 SEHNR, CDR2 FQNEAQ (reference sequence). CDR3 nucleotide sequence: TGTGCCAGCAGCTTTTCAAATGAAAAACTGTTTTTT. Its translation: CASSFSNEKLFF.

There are many counts of this clonotype. The rearrangement joins TRBV29-1 to TRBJ2-1, with TRBD2 matching 9 bases. Germline lookup yields CDR1 SQVTM and CDR2 ANQGSEA. The CDR3 consists of 15 residues. J was trimmed by 8 bases and V by 5 bases; bases with no gene match: 13. The CDR3 loop is CSVSVAGDPRDEQFF. The CDR3 DNA is TGCAGCGTTTCGGTAGCGGGAGATCCCCGGGATGAGCAGTTCTTC.

This clonotype was picked up a small number of times. CDR3 protein: CASSEESSQGGELFF. The CDR3, as DNA: TGTGCCAGCAGTGAAGAGTCCTCCCAGGGCGGGGAGCTGTTTTTT. The V and J genes are TRBV6-1 and TRBJ2-2; D possibly corresponds to TRBD1 (5 bases). V shed 1 base and J shed 7 bases, with 13 bases lying between them. This CDR3 comprises 15 residues. Germline V CDR1 and CDR2: MNHNS, SASEGT.

This clonotype was seen ten or more times. V usage is TRBV5-1 and J usage is TRBJ2-5, with D unclear. This CDR3 has 13 amino acids. Germline CDR1 reads SGHRS; CDR2 reads YFSETQ. Trimming left V 2 bases short and J 4 bases short, with 9 bases between. The CDR3 nucleotides are TGCGCCAGCAGCTTTGGATTCGGAGAGACCCAGTACTTC. It specifies CASSFGFGETQYF.

This sequence joins TRBV5-1 and TRBJ2-1; D tentatively reads TRBD1 or TRBD2 (5 bases each). Germline V gene lookup returns CDR1 SGHRS and CDR2 YFSETQ. V lost 3 bases and J lost 0, with 13 bases in between. The CDR3 runs to 16 residues. Here the CDR3 reads CASSWGSQSSYNEQFF. DNA of the CDR3: TGCGCCAGCAGCTGGGGGTCTCAAAGCTCCTACAATGAGCAGTTCTTC. Drawing the rest from reference TRBV5-1 and TRBJ2-1, the complete variable domain is KAGVTQTPRYLIKTRGQQVTLSCSPISGHRSVSWYQQTPGQGLQFLFEYFSETQRNKGNFPGRFSGRQFSNSRSEMNVSTLELGDSALYLCASSWGSQSSYNEQFFGPGTRLTVL.

This clonotype has a handful of counts. The genes are TRBV14 and TRBJ2-1; D is perhaps TRBD2 (6 bases). Germline CDR1 reads SGHDN; CDR2 reads FVKESK. V dropped 0 bases and J dropped 9 bases, with 12 bases sitting between them. The CDR3 contains 14 residues. Here the CDR3 DNA reads TGTGCCAGCAGCCAAGAGAGGCGGGGTAGTGAGCAGTTCTTC. Its protein is CASSQERRGSEQFF.

This clonotype was counted ten times or more. The V and J genes are TRBV20-1 and TRBJ2-7, with D unclear. Germline CDR1 is DFQATT and CDR2 is SNEGSKA (reference sequence). Trimming shortened V by 6 bases and J by 0 bases, and 12 bases separated the two germline ends. The CDR3 is 13 residues long. The CDR3 DNA reads as TGCAGTGCCCCCAGGCCGTCCTCCTACGAGCAGTACTTC. Translation: CSAPRPSSYEQYF.

Regarding this clonotype: A much larger clone differs from this one at a single base, so this may be a read error. The gene calls are TRBV20-1 and TRBJ2-2; D is undetermined. The CDR3 is 13 residues long. CDR1 is DFQATT, CDR2 SNEGSKA, per germline (reference sequence). This CDR3 reads CSARVPNAGELFF. The CDR3 DNA follows: TGCAGTGCTAGGGTACCGAACGCCGGGGAGCTGTTTTTT.

Notes on this clonotype: A much larger clone differs by one base, so this may be a read error. The rearrangement links TRBV11-2 to TRBJ2-7, with D hard to call. The ends were cut back, 0 bases at V and 2 bases at J, with 8 bases in the middle. Germline CDR1 is SGHAT and CDR2 is FQNNGV. The CDR3 runs to 14 residues. The CDR3 DNA sequence: TGTGCCAGCAGCTTAGAGGACGGAGCCTACGAGCAGTACTTC. This translates into CASSLEDGAYEQYF.

The chain is built from TRBV11-1 and TRBJ1-1; weak D call: TRBD1 (5 bases). Germline CDR1 SGHAT, CDR2 FQDESV (reference sequence). The CDR3 spans 18 residues. V dropped 1 base and J dropped 10 bases, with 28 bases sitting between them. Here the CDR3 reads CASSLGGRAREIIRVAFF. CDR3 DNA: TGTGCCAGCAGCTTAGGAGGTCGGGCCAGGGAGATTATCCGGGTAGCTTTCTTT.

This clonotype has only a few counts. The V call is TRBV9, the J call TRBJ1-2; no clear D gene. Trimming removed 4 bases at V and 4 bases at J, with 14 bases between. The germline V gene has CDR1 SGDLS and CDR2 YYNGEE. CDR3 length: 14 residues. The CDR3 DNA reads TGTGCCAGCAGCCACCGGGTAGAGAGCTATGGCTACACCTTC. It specifies CASSHRVESYGYTF.

The chain has TRBV10-3 and TRBJ1-2, with D maybe TRBD1 (5 bases). V dropped 2 bases and J dropped 3 bases, with 7 bases sitting between them. The CDR3 consists of 13 residues. Germline CDR1 and CDR2: ENHRY and SYGVKD. CDR3 sequence reads: CAISEARDYGYTF. The CDR3 coding sequence is TGTGCCATCAGTGAGGCCAGGGACTATGGCTACACCTTC.

This clonotype was counted at least ten times. V is TRBV5-1 and J is TRBJ2-7; 7 positions agree with TRBD1. The germline V gene encodes CDR1 SGHRS and CDR2 YFSETQ. The V segment lost 1 base and the J segment 2 bases; nucleotides outside the gene matches: 9. The CDR3 sequence is 16 residues long. CDR3 loop: CASSLPGPGTAYEQYF. CDR3 DNA sequence: TGCGCCAGCAGCTTGCCAGGCCCCGGGACAGCCTACGAGCAGTACTTC.

The chain employs TRBV15 and TRBJ2-7, with 8 bases aligning to TRBD1. There are 12 residues in the CDR3. The germline CDR1 and CDR2 sequences are LNHNV and YYDKDF (reference sequence). V was clipped by 3 bases and J by 5 bases; unmatched bases: 0. CDR3: CATSRTGDEQYF. CDR3 DNA: TGTGCCACCAGCAGGACAGGGGACGAGCAGTACTTC.

The V call is TRBV20-1, the J call TRBJ2-3; tentative D call: TRBD2 (5 bases). The V gene lost 5 bases and the J gene lost 2 bases, with 11 bases spanning the gap. The CDR3 is 13 residues long. Germline V lookup: CDR1 DFQATT, CDR2 SNEGSKA (reference sequence). In DNA, the CDR3 is TGCAGTGCTCCTCCGCGGGCCACAGATACGCAGTATTTT. Translating it yields CSAPPRATDTQYF.

This clonotype was counted at least ten times. The J gene is TRBJ1-1, the V gene TRBV20-1; weak D call: TRBD1 (6 bases). The ends were cut back, 0 bases at V and 3 bases at J, with 11 bases in the middle. This CDR3 comprises 14 residues. Germline CDR1 DFQATT, CDR2 SNEGSKA (reference sequence). The CDR3 DNA sequence: TGCAGTGCTAGAGATCAAGGGGGTCACACTGAAGCTTTCTTT. Translation gives CSARDQGGHTEAFF.

This clonotype was seen repeatedly, ten times or more. V and J are TRBV7-8 and TRBJ2-7; 7 bases match TRBD2. After removal of 5 bases from V and 0 bases from J, the junction contained 7 bases not matched to a gene. The germline V gene encodes CDR1 SGHVS and CDR2 FQNEAQ. The CDR3 loop spans 15 amino acids. CDR3 DNA: TGTGCCAGCAGCCCCCAAGCGGGACGCTCCTACGAGCAGTACTTC. It encodes CASSPQAGRSYEQYF.

The chain carries TRBV9 and TRBJ2-5; the D gene could be TRBD1 or TRBD2 (5 bases each). Trimming removed 3 bases at V and 7 bases at J, with 19 bases between. The CDR3 contains 15 residues. Germline V gives CDR1 SGDLS, CDR2 YYNGEE. Written as DNA, the CDR3 is TGTGCCAGCAGCGATGGTGGGGGTTCAATCGGGACCCAGTACTTC. This codes for CASSDGGGSIGTQYF.

A note on this clonotype: As the CDR3 is not closed by the conserved phenylalanine or tryptophan, this likely results from a read error. It is unclear where the CDR3 begins or ends on the DNA, so no DNA is shown, and the CDR3 is as TCRdb lists it. This chain links TRBV19 with TRBJ2-1; no check of the table's D call, TRBD2, against the DNA was made. The germline V gene has CDR1 LNHDA and CDR2 SQIVND (reference sequence). Both ends counted, the CDR3 spans 9 residues. CDR3 region: CASSIGRER.

This clonotype has a count of ten or more. This chain joins TRBV19 and TRBJ1-4; D might be TRBD1 (5 bases). Germline V gene sequence: CDR1 LNHDA, CDR2 SQIVND (reference sequence). The V end lost 10 bases, the J end lost 8 bases, and 8 bases lay between the germline ends. The CDR3 has 10 amino acids. The CDR3 region has the DNA TGTGCCACTTGGGGGGAAAAACTGTTTTTT. Its protein product is CATWGEKLFF.

This clonotype was counted at least ten times. The DNA of the CDR3 is TGCGCCAGCAGCCAAGAAACGGGGGTCCTGGGCTACACCTTC. Amino acid sequence: CASSQETGVLGYTF. The genes are TRBV4-1 and TRBJ1-2; weak D call: TRBD1 (5 bases). The CDR3 runs to 14 residues. Germline values: CDR1 MGHRA, CDR2 YSYEKL. V lost 0 bases and J 8 bases, leaving 13 bases between the germline ends.

As concerns this clonotype: The junction departs from the called germline gene at one end, perhaps through a read error. DNA of the CDR3: TGTGCCAGCGGACCAGGGTCAACTAATGAAAAACTGGTTTTT. Its protein product is CASGPGSTNEKLVF. The genes are TRBV9 and TRBJ1-4; D perhaps matches TRBD1 (5 bases). This CDR3 region has 14 residues. The germline gives CDR1 SGDLS, CDR2 YYNGEE. Full variable domain (missing parts from reference TRBV9 and TRBJ1-4): DSGVTQTPKHLITATGQRVTLRCSPRSGDLSVYWYQQSLDQGLQFLIQYYNGEERAKGNILERFSAQQFPDLHSELNLSSLELGDSALYFCASGPGSTNEKLVFGSGTQLSVL.

The V and J genes are TRBV2 and TRBJ1-4; TRBD1 is a possible D gene (6 bases). The CDR3 has 13 residues. Trimming took off 6 bases at V and 8 bases at J, with 13 bases between the two ends. Germline V gene data show CDR1 as SNHLY and CDR2 as FYNNEI. In DNA, the CDR3 is TGTGCCAGCAGAAGGACAGCGGTAGAAAAACTGTTTTTT. Its protein product is CASRRTAVEKLFF.

This clonotype was seen many times. The V and J genes are TRBV2 and TRBJ1-1; D remains unclear. The V and J ends lost 2 bases and 0 bases respectively, with 7 bases between them. From germline, CDR1 is SNHLY and CDR2 FYNNEI. CDR3 length equals 14 residues. CDR3 in amino acids: CASSERRMNTEAFF. DNA for the CDR3: TGTGCCAGCAGTGAACGAAGAATGAACACTGAAGCTTTCTTT.

The chain links TRBV24-1 to TRBJ2-5, with 8 positions matching TRBD1. With V trimmed by 9 bases and J by 0 bases, 2 bases remained unmatched. Germline assignment: CDR1 KGHDR and CDR2 SFDVKD. The CDR3 totals 13 residues. CDR3 residues: CATSTGDQETQYF. CDR3 sequence (DNA): TGTGCCACCTCGACAGGGGACCAAGAGACCCAGTACTTC.

This clonotype was counted at least ten times. The rearrangement uses TRBV6-1 and TRBJ1-5; no definite D call. Trimming stripped 2 bases from V and 4 bases from J, with 12 bases between. CDR3 length: 15 amino acids. The V gene's germline CDR1 is MNHNS and CDR2 SASEGT. In nucleotides, the CDR3 is TGTGCCAGCAGTGAATCCGCGACGGTGAATCAGCCCCAGCATTTT. This sequence encodes CASSESATVNQPQHF.

About this clonotype itself: A much larger clone is a single base away; this may be a read error. This rearrangement joins TRBV24-1 to TRBJ2-1; TRBD1 agrees at 8 bases. The V gene end was trimmed by 3 bases and the J gene end by 7 bases; junction bases not matched to a gene: 7. The CDR3 totals 15 residues. CDR1 and CDR2 (germline): KGHDR, SFDVKD. The CDR3 region is CATSDPGQALNEQFF. The DNA of the CDR3 is TGTGCCACCAGTGATCCGGGACAGGCTTTGAATGAGCAGTTCTTC.